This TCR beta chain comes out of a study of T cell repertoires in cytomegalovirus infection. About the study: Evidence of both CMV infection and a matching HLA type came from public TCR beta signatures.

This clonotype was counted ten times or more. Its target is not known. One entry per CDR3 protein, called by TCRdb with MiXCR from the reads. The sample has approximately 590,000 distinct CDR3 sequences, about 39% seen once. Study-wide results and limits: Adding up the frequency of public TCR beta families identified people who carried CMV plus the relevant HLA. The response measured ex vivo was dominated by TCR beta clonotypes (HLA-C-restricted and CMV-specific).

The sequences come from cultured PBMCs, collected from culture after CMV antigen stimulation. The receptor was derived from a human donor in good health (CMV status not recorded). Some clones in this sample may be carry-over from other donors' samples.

CDR3 in amino acids: CASSLDSATNEKLFF. DNA of the CDR3: TGTGCCAGCAGCCTTGACAGTGCAACTAATGAAAAACTGTTTTTT. J is TRBJ1-4 and V is TRBV7-2, with D maybe TRBD1 (5 bases). The V end was cut by 5 bases, the J end by 0 bases, with 10 bases between. The CDR3 has 15 residues. The germline V gene encodes CDR1 SGHTA and CDR2 FQGNSA.